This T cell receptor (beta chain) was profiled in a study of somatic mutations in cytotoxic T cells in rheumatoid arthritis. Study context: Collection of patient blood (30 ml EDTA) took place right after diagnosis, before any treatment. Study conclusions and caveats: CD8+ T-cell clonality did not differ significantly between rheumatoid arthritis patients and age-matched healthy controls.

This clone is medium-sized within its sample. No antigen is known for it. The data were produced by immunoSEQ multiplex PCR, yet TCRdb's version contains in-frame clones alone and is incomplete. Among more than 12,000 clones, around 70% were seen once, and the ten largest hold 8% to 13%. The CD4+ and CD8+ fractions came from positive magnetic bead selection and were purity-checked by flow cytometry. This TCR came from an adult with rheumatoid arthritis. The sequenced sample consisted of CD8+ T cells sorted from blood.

CDR3 coding DNA: TGTGCCAGCAGCCAGGATCTAGCGGGGGGCACAGATACGCAGTATTTT. Protein product: CASSQDLAGGTDTQYF. The chain is built from TRBV4-2 and TRBJ2-3; 10 positions match TRBD2. CDR1 LGHNA and CDR2 YNFKEQ come from the germline V gene. There are 16 residues in the CDR3. The J segment lost 1 base and the V segment lost 3 bases, leaving 4 bases of the junction unmatched.